The clone carrying this T cell receptor beta chain has only a few counts. These data belong to a study of immune characterization of retroperitoneal liposarcoma. TCRdb independently ran MiXCR on the PCR reads; one entry per CDR3 protein. The sample has 10,000 or so distinct CDR3 sequences, about 30% seen once. Trimming pared 2 bases from V and 4 bases from J, leaving 7 bases between. There are 13 residues in the CDR3. The V gene's germline CDR1 is MNHEY and CDR2 SVGAGI. The specimen was tumor tissue. This chain joins TRBV6-5 and TRBJ2-3; perhaps D is TRBD1 or TRBD2 (5 bases each). The sequence was collected from a male donor with retroperitoneal liposarcoma. The CDR3 region is CASSYGGADTQYF. CDR3 coding DNA: TGTGCCAGCAGTTACGGGGGAGCAGATACGCAGTATTTT.